This T cell receptor beta chain was sequenced for a study of low-dose radiotherapy and immunotherapy resistance in tumors. About the study: Treatment consisted of nivolumab 240 mg every two weeks and ipilimumab 1 mg/kg every six weeks, given intravenously to patients.

Ipilimumab, nivolumab, aspirin, low-dose cyclophosphamide and low-dose radiotherapy were administered to donors. First-strand cDNA relied on TRAV- and TRBV-specific primers spanning alpha and beta chains. A roughly 21-cycle PCR with a constant-region primer and V-primer adapter amplified TCRs. TCRdb re-called the reads with MiXCR, one entry per CDR3 protein. The data show approximately 11,000 distinct CDR3 sequences, approximately 65% seen once. The CDR3 totals 16 residues. J lost 4 bases, V lost 4 bases, and 9 bases had no gene match. The germline V gene has CDR1 MRHNA and CDR2 SNTAGT. The chain combines TRBV6-4 with TRBJ2-3, with 9 bases aligning to TRBD2. This TCR was sampled from a human donor with advanced metastatic prostate, ovarian, gallbladder or colorectal cancer (not recorded which). This table probably holds off-target reads from a library built for another chain. CDR3 loop: CASSALGLAGPDTQYF. CDR3 DNA: TGTGCCAGCAGTGCCTTGGGGCTAGCGGGACCAGATACGCAGTATTTT.